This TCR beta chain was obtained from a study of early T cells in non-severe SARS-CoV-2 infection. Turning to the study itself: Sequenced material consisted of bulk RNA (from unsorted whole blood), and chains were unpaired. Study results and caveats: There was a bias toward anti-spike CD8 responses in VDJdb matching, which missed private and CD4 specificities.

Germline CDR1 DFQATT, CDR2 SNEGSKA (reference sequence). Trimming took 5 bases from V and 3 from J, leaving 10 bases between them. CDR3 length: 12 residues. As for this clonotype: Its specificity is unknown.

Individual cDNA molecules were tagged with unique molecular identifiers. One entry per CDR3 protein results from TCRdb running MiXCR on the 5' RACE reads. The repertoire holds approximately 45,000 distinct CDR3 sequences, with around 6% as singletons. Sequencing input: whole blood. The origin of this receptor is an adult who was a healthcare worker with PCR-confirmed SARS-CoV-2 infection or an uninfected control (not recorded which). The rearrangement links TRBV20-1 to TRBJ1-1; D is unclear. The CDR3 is CSAPAGDTEAFF. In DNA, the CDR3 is TGCAGTGCTCCGGCGGGTGACACTGAAGCTTTCTTT.